Listed below are T cell receptor beta chains from one sample, sequenced in a study of blood T cells in healthy people across ages. MiXCR, applied by TCRdb to the 5' RACE reads, yields one record per CDR3 protein. The table shows over a million distinct CDR3 sequences, with around 43% occurring only once. The source material was blood. These receptors were collected from a woman aged 60-75 years in good health. Each CDR3 is given with its conserved first and last residue. The D gene is left open where the match is weak. Rows give clone size only sometimes, using once, few, many, or a class for an expanded clone.

DNA | CDR3 | V | size | D | J
TGCAGTGCCCCCGAGGGAGCAAACTACGAGCAGTACTTC | CSAPEGANYEQYF | TRBV20-1 | few | - | TRBJ2-7
TGTGCCAGCAGCGGACCGGGACAGCCCTACGAGCAGTACTTC | CASSGPGQPYEQYF | TRBV5-5 | - | TRBD1 | TRBJ2-7
TGTGCCGGCAGCCCACAGGGACGGGGACGAGAGACCCAGTACTTC | CAGSPQGRGRETQYF | TRBV5-6 | - | - | TRBJ2-5
TGTGCCAGCAGCACCCAGGGCAGGGGGTGGAATAACTATGGCTACACCTTC | CASSTQGRGWNNYGYTF | TRBV11-2 | - | TRBD1 | TRBJ1-2
TGTGCCAGCAGAGTTTCGGGACTTACCTACGAGCAGTACTTC | CASRVSGLTYEQYF | TRBV6-1 | few | - | TRBJ2-7
TGTGCCAGCAGCCAATCCGGACAGGGAAGGTCCTACGAGCAGTACTTC | CASSQSGQGRSYEQYF | TRBV3-1 | - | TRBD1 | TRBJ2-7
TGTGCCAGCAGTACCGGGGACACCAGGGTCACAGATACGCAGTATTTT | CASSTGDTRVTDTQYF | TRBV2 | few | - | TRBJ2-3
TGCAGCGTTGAGGCGCGGACAGGGAGGTACGAGCAGTACTTC | CSVEARTGRYEQYF | TRBV29-1 | once | TRBD1 | TRBJ2-7
TGCGCCAGCAGCCAAGAGTTGAGGGGAAGCAATCAGCCCCAGCATTTT | CASSQELRGSNQPQHF | TRBV4-1 | - | - | TRBJ1-5
TGCGCCAGCAGCCAAGATCGGCCAGGGATGGGCTCTAACTATGGCTACACCTTC | CASSQDRPGMGSNYGYTF | TRBV4-1 | few | - | TRBJ1-2
TGCGCCAGCAAGGTCGAGACTAGCACAGATACGCAGTATTTT | CASKVETSTDTQYF | TRBV5-1 | - | - | TRBJ2-3
TGTGCCATCAGTAGGACTAGCGGGAGCACAGATACGCAGTATTTT | CAISRTSGSTDTQYF | TRBV10-3 | few | TRBD2 | TRBJ2-3
TGTGCCAGCAGTTTATCGGGGGCCCCTGGAGAGCAGTACTTC | CASSLSGAPGEQYF | TRBV12-3/TRBV12-4 | few | - | TRBJ2-7
TGCAGTGCGTACTTAGCCGGGAGCACAGATACGCAGTATTTT | CSAYLAGSTDTQYF | TRBV20-1 | - | - | TRBJ2-3
TGCGCCAGCAGCCACGCCCTTTCTCAGACCCAGTACTTC | CASSHALSQTQYF | TRBV4-1 | few | - | TRBJ2-5
TGCAGTGCTAGGAGGCGCGGGACTAGCGGGAGTAAGTGGTTCTTC | CSARRRGTSGSKWFF | TRBV20-1 | many | TRBD2 | TRBJ2-1
TGTGCCAGCAGAAAAGCGGGAGGAGAGGCAGATACGCAGTATTTT | CASRKAGGEADTQYF | TRBV6-6 | few | TRBD2 | TRBJ2-3
TGCGCCAGCAGCTTGAACAGGGGGCTCGACGAGCAGTACTTC | CASSLNRGLDEQYF | TRBV5-1 | - | TRBD1 | TRBJ2-7
TGTGCCAGCAGCTTAGACTCTGATGAGCAGTTCTTC | CASSLDSDEQFF | TRBV7-6 | few | - | TRBJ2-1
TGTGCCAGCAGCCGACAGGGCTACTCCTACAATGAGCAGTTCTTC | CASSRQGYSYNEQFF | TRBV12-3/TRBV12-4 | - | TRBD1 | TRBJ2-1
TGCGCCAGCAGCTTGCGGGACACTAACTATGGCTACACCTTC | CASSLRDTNYGYTF | TRBV5-1 | few | - | TRBJ1-2
TGCGCCAGCAGCTCTGGACAGGGGACCCGCACAGATACGCAGTATTTT | CASSSGQGTRTDTQYF | TRBV5-1 | - | TRBD1 | TRBJ2-3
TGTGCCACCAGCAGAGATAGGCGAGGGTCCTACAATGAGCAGTTCTTC | CATSRDRRGSYNEQFF | TRBV15 | - | - | TRBJ2-1
TGTGCCAGCAGCTTTGAAGGGGAGGGCTATGGCTACACCTTC | CASSFEGEGYGYTF | TRBV7-9 | - | - | TRBJ1-2
TGCAGTGCTAGAGATTCGGAGACTTCCTACAATGAGCAGTACTTC | CSARDSETSYNEQYF | TRBV20-1 | - | - | TRBJ2-7
TGCAGCGGGAAGATGGGACCCGTAGGGAACACTGAAGCTTTCTTT | CSGKMGPVGNTEAFF | TRBV29-1 | - | - | TRBJ1-1
TGTGCCAGCAGTTTTATCGGCAGGGAAGGCTACACCTTC | CASSFIGREGYTF | TRBV28 | few | - | TRBJ1-2
TGTGCCAGCAGCTCCCCCAGGGCCTATAGCACAGATACGCAGTATTTT | CASSSPRAYSTDTQYF | TRBV7-2 | - | - | TRBJ2-3
TGTGCCAGCAGTTACTTGGGACTAGCGGGAGGAGGAACCTACAATGAGCAGTTCTTC | CASSYLGLAGGGTYNEQFF | TRBV6-5 | - | TRBD2 | TRBJ2-1
TGTGCCAGCAGCCCTAGCGGGAGCGAGACCCAGTACTTC | CASSPSGSETQYF | TRBV11-2 | few | TRBD2 | TRBJ2-5
TGTGCCAGCAGTTGGCAGCCCCAGCATTTT | CASSWQPQHF | TRBV28 | - | - | TRBJ1-5
TGTGCCAGCAGCTTGTCCAGTGGCTACACCTTC | CASSLSSGYTF | TRBV5-6 | - | - | TRBJ1-2
TGCGCCAGCAGCTCCCCTTTGGGACAGCCCGGACAGGGTCAGACCCAGTACTTC | CASSSPLGQPGQGQTQYF | TRBV5-1 | - | TRBD1 | TRBJ2-5
TGTGCCAGCAGTTTGCGACGACTAGCGGGAGGCACAGATACGCAGTATTTT | CASSLRRLAGGTDTQYF | TRBV27 | few | TRBD2 | TRBJ2-3
TGTGCCAGCAGTTTAGTCAGGGGGCCCAATCAGCCCCAGCATTTT | CASSLVRGPNQPQHF | TRBV27 | few | TRBD1 | TRBJ1-5
TGTGCCAGCAGTTTAGACAGGGGTGGGACCAAAGACATTCAGTACTTC | CASSLDRGGTKDIQYF | TRBV27 | once | TRBD1 | TRBJ2-4
TGTGCCAGCAGCCTCGGGTGGGAGACTGAAGCTTTCTTT | CASSLGWETEAFF | TRBV12-3/TRBV12-4 | - | - | TRBJ1-1
TGTGCCAGCAGTCAGGGGCAGGGGGTTAGCAATCAGCCCCAGCATTTT | CASSQGQGVSNQPQHF | TRBV7-9 | - | TRBD1 | TRBJ1-5
TGTGCCAGCAGACACACGATGGGCTCAGGGATACGGCGGAATACGCAGTATTTT | CASRHTMGSGIRRNTQYF | TRBV11-2 | once | - | TRBJ2-3
TGTGCCACCAGTATGACTAGCGGTCTTGAGACCCAGTACTTC | CATSMTSGLETQYF | TRBV24-1 | few | TRBD2 | TRBJ2-5
TGCAGTGCTCGGACGGGGGTGATAAGGATGGAAACGCAGTATTTT | CSARTGVIRMETQYF | TRBV20-1 | - | - | TRBJ2-3
TGTGCCAGCAGTGAATACTACGAGCAGTACTTC | CASSEYYEQYF | TRBV25-1 | many | - | TRBJ2-7
TGTGCCAGCAGACGTAGCGGAGACCAAGAGACCCAGTACTTC | CASRRSGDQETQYF | TRBV7-9 | - | - | TRBJ2-5
TGCAGTGCTAGAGATTTAGCGTTCGGCACAGATACGCAGTATTTT | CSARDLAFGTDTQYF | TRBV20-1 | - | - | TRBJ2-3
TGTGCCAGCAGCATTACAGGGATTTCTTACAATGAGCAGTTCTTC | CASSITGISYNEQFF | TRBV7-9 | - | - | TRBJ2-1
TGTGCCAGCCGCCCGTTTGCTCGTTCCTACGAGCAGTACTTC | CASRPFARSYEQYF | TRBV6-5 | many | - | TRBJ2-7
TGTGCCATCAGGGCGTCGGGGGGGCCCCAAGAGACCCAGTACTTC | CAIRASGGPQETQYF | TRBV10-3 | - | TRBD2 | TRBJ2-5
TGCAGCGTACCCCTTCCCCAGGGGAAAGGTGGCTACACCTTC | CSVPLPQGKGGYTF | TRBV29-1 | - | - | TRBJ1-2
TGTGCCACCAGAGGACAGAACTACAATGAGCAGTTCTTC | CATRGQNYNEQFF | TRBV15 | - | - | TRBJ2-1
TGTGCCAGCAGCCAAGATCTCGGCCCCTACGAGCAGTACTTC | CASSQDLGPYEQYF | TRBV4-2 | - | - | TRBJ2-7
TGTGCCAGCAGTTACTCGGCTAGCGGGAGTGAGCAGTACTTC | CASSYSASGSEQYF | TRBV6-5 | - | TRBD2 | TRBJ2-7
TGTGCCAGCAGCTTCCCAGGGGGCACCTCCTACAATGAGCAGTTCTTC | CASSFPGGTSYNEQFF | TRBV5-5 | - | TRBD1 | TRBJ2-1
TGTGCCAGCATACTGCGGGACGGGGGTTACAATGAGCAGTTCTTC | CASILRDGGYNEQFF | TRBV12-3/TRBV12-4 | once | - | TRBJ2-1